The 21 T cell receptor beta chains presented below share a single source sample, sequenced in a study of blood T cell repertoires in COVID-19. Generated by immunoSEQ multiplex PCR, the TCRdb table keeps only in-frame clones and is missing some. The sample consists of fewer than 350,000 clones, 86% of them appearing once. The material sequenced was peripheral blood. Receptor source: a woman aged 25 to 39 with COVID-19, enrolled during active disease.

This chain joins TRBV7-8 and TRBJ1-1, with TRBD1 matching 10 bases. The V segment lost 4 bases and the J segment 4 bases; nucleotides outside the gene matches: 6. The CDR3 has 15 amino acids. Germline V gene data show CDR1 as SGHVS and CDR2 as FQNEAQ. CDR3 coding DNA: TGTGCCAGCAGCTCCAGGACAGGGGGGAGCACTGAAGCTTTCTTT. Residues: CASSSRTGGSTEAFF.

The J gene is TRBJ2-1, the V gene TRBV10-1, with a tentative D call TRBD1 (5 bases). CDR3 length equals 15 residues. Trimming removed 4 bases at V and 0 bases at J, with 10 bases between. Germline V gene data show CDR1 as WNHNN and CDR2 as SYGVQD (reference sequence). The CDR3 region has the DNA TGCGCCAGCAGTGTGGGGCTACCCTCCTACAATGAGCAGTTCTTC. Encoded protein: CASSVGLPSYNEQFF.

The chain carries TRBV6-6 and TRBJ2-3, with 9 bases that match TRBD2. This CDR3 region has 14 residues. V trimming: 4 bases; J trimming: 7 bases; junction bases outside the gene matches: 6. Germline-derived CDR1 and CDR2 are MNHNY and SVGAGI (reference sequence). Here the CDR3 DNA reads TGTGCCAGCAGTTCCCAAAGCGGGGGGCATACGCAGTATTTT. It is translated as CASSSQSGGHTQYF.

The chain carries TRBV19 and TRBJ1-1; D is possibly TRBD1 (6 bases). Germline assignment: CDR1 LNHDA and CDR2 SQIVND (reference sequence). V shed 8 bases and J shed 2 bases, with 15 bases lying between them. This CDR3 is 14 amino acids long. CDR3 region: CASAYTGINTEAFF. In nucleotides, the CDR3 is TGTGCCAGTGCCTACACAGGGATAAACACTGAAGCTTTCTTT. The complete variable domain, with remaining parts taken from reference TRBV19 and TRBJ1-1, reads DGGITQSPKYLFRKEGQNVTLSCEQNLNHDAMYWYRQDPGQGLRLIYYSQIVNDFQKGDIAEGYSVSREKKESFPLTVTSAQKNPTAFYLCASAYTGINTEAFFGQGTRLTVV.

This clone was recorded only once. The gene calls are TRBV9 and TRBJ2-5; 12 bases map to TRBD2. CDR1 is SGDLS and CDR2 is YYNGEE in the germline V gene. The CDR3 runs 15 residues. Trimming at V came to 3 bases and at J to 3 bases, leaving 3 bases not matched to a gene. The CDR3 nucleotides are TGTGCCAGCAGCGCTCGACTAGCGGGGGAAGAGACCCAGTACTTC. Amino acid sequence: CASSARLAGEETQYF.

The chain couples TRBV27 to TRBJ2-6; 11 bases fit TRBD1. Trimming at V came to 5 bases and at J to 4 bases, leaving 10 bases not matched to a gene. Per germline, CDR1 MNHEY and CDR2 SMNVEV (reference sequence). This CDR3 is built from 18 residues. The DNA of the CDR3 is TGTGCCAGCAGTCGCAGGGACAGGGGGGGTTCGGGGGCCAACGTCCTGACTTTC. This codes for CASSRRDRGGSGANVLTF. Full variable domain (remainder filled in from reference TRBV27 and TRBJ2-6): EAQVTQNPRYLITVTGKKLTVTCSQNMNHEYMSWYRQDPGLGLRQIYYSMNVEVTDKGDVPEGYKVSRKEKRNFPLILESPSPNQTSLYFCASSRRDRGGSGANVLTFGAGSRLTVL.

The sample holds one count of this clone. CDR3 sequence reads: CASSSTGFPKGDIQYF. CDR3 nucleotide sequence: TGTGCCAGCAGTTCTACTGGGTTTCCCAAAGGGGACATTCAGTACTTC. This rearrangement joins TRBV2 to TRBJ2-4; TRBD1 is a possible D gene (5 bases). Trimming removed 5 bases from V and 8 bases from J, with 22 bases in between. CDR1 is SNHLY and CDR2 is FYNNEI in the germline V gene. The CDR3 loop spans 16 amino acids.

Written as DNA, the CDR3 is TGTGCCAGCAGCCTAACCTCGGACAGGTCAGGCTACACCTTC. It specifies CASSLTSDRSGYTF. The chain is built from TRBV9 and TRBJ1-2, with TRBD1 matching 7 bases. The CDR3 consists of 14 residues. Germline V gives CDR1 SGDLS, CDR2 YYNGEE. V shed 4 bases, J shed 8 bases, and the junction held 11 bases outside the gene matches.

This rearrangement joins TRBV9 to TRBJ1-2, with D hard to call. Germline assignment: CDR1 SGDLS and CDR2 YYNGEE. The CDR3 totals 16 residues. V was shortened by 2 bases and J by 4 bases, with 18 bases between the two germline ends. CDR3 in amino acids: CASSVLGSGPSYGYTF. The CDR3 DNA reads as TGTGCCAGCAGCGTCCTCGGGAGCGGCCCTAGCTATGGCTACACCTTC. Complete variable domain (other parts from reference TRBV9 and TRBJ1-2): DSGVTQTPKHLITATGQRVTLRCSPRSGDLSVYWYQQSLDQGLQFLIQYYNGEERAKGNILERFSAQQFPDLHSELNLSSLELGDSALYFCASSVLGSGPSYGYTFGSGTRLTVV.

For the CDR3, the DNA is TGTGCCAGCAGTCTGCGGGGGATGAACACTGAAGCTTTCTTT. Translated, it gives CASSLRGMNTEAFF. This chain connects TRBV5-5 to TRBJ1-1; a possible D gene is TRBD1 (5 bases). CDR3 size: 14 residues. The ends were cut back, 5 bases at V and 0 bases at J, with 11 bases in the middle. Germline V gives CDR1 SGHKS, CDR2 YYEKEE (reference sequence).

The chain has TRBV18 and TRBJ2-5, with TRBD1 identical over 8 bases. This CDR3 is 19 amino acids long. The germline V gene encodes CDR1 KGHSH and CDR2 LQKENI. After removal of 1 base from V and 4 bases from J, the junction contained 17 bases not matched to a gene. In DNA, the CDR3 is TGTGCCAGCTCACCACGGATGGCAGGGGGCATGGACGAGGGAGAGACCCAGTACTTC. It specifies CASSPRMAGGMDEGETQYF.

This chain joins TRBV5-1 and TRBJ2-3, with 12 bases lining up with TRBD1. Trimming at V came to 3 bases and at J to 6 bases, leaving 5 bases not matched to a gene. This CDR3 region has 15 residues. From germline, CDR1 is SGHRS and CDR2 YFSETQ. The CDR3 region has the DNA TGCGCCAGCAGCTCCGGGACAGGGGGCGAGGATACGCAGTATTTT. As protein: CASSSGTGGEDTQYF.

The chain employs TRBV2 and TRBJ1-6; TRBD1 matches at 9 bases. This CDR3 has 13 residues. Germline V gene lookup returns CDR1 SNHLY and CDR2 FYNNEI. V gave up 6 bases and J gave up 8 bases; unmatched junction bases: 2. In DNA, the CDR3 is TGTGCCAGCAGGAGGACAGGGGATTCACCCCTCCACTTT. It specifies CASRRTGDSPLHF.

The genes are TRBV12-3 or TRBV12-4 and TRBJ2-5; TRBD2 might be the D (5 bases). The CDR3 consists of 13 residues. The germline V and J ends were trimmed by 3 bases and 7 bases, with 12 bases remaining between them. CDR3 coding DNA: TGTGCCAGCAGTTTCGGGTCCGCGGGGACCCAGTACTTC. Protein: CASSFGSAGTQYF.

The chain's CDR3 is CASRQGGYSYEQYF. The CDR3, as DNA: TGCGCCAGCAGGCAGGGGGGCTACTCCTACGAGCAGTACTTC. The chain joins TRBV5-1 to TRBJ2-7, with D tentatively TRBD1 (7 bases). Trimming left V 5 bases short and J 0 bases short, with 12 bases between. The CDR3 is 14 amino acids. Germline loops: CDR1 SGHRS, CDR2 YFSETQ.

The chain combines TRBV11-2 with TRBJ2-1, with 12 bases that match TRBD2. V trimming: 5 bases; J trimming: 8 bases; junction bases outside the gene matches: 7. The CDR3 sequence is 15 residues long. From germline, CDR1 is SGHAT and CDR2 FQNNGV. CDR3 coding DNA: TGTGCCAGCAGCGAGACTAGCGGGGGATATTATGAGCAGTTCTTC. It encodes CASSETSGGYYEQFF.

The J gene is TRBJ2-2, the V gene TRBV5-1; TRBD1 aligns across 9 bases. J lost 4 bases, V lost 5 bases, and 9 bases had no gene match. CDR1 and CDR2 (germline): SGHRS, YFSETQ. The CDR3 runs to 16 residues. This CDR3 reads CASSSGQGKGTGELFF. In nucleotides, the CDR3 is TGCGCCAGCAGTTCGGGACAGGGTAAAGGCACCGGGGAGCTGTTTTTT. Supplemented by reference TRBV5-1 and TRBJ2-2, the full variable domain reads KAGVTQTPRYLIKTRGQQVTLSCSPISGHRSVSWYQQTPGQGLQFLFEYFSETQRNKGNFPGRFSGRQFSNSRSEMNVSTLELGDSALYLCASSSGQGKGTGELFFGEGSRLTVL.

This chain uses TRBV25-1 with TRBJ2-7; D is perhaps TRBD2 (7 bases). V lost 5 bases and J lost 4, with 15 bases in between. Germline V gene data show CDR1 as MGHDK and CDR2 as SYGVNS. The CDR3 has 14 amino acids. CDR3 nucleotide sequence: TGTGCCAGCAGTTGGGGGGGGCAGATGTACGAGCAGTACTTC. Its translation: CASSWGGQMYEQYF.

J is TRBJ2-2 and V is TRBV4-1, with a possible D match to TRBD1 (6 bases). This CDR3 contains 17 residues. Trimming stripped 3 bases from V and 8 bases from J, with 22 bases between. CDR1 and CDR2 (germline): MGHRA, YSYEKL. The CDR3 reads CASSHRKATARGGELFF. CDR3 nucleotide sequence: TGCGCCAGCAGCCACAGAAAAGCCACCGCCAGGGGAGGGGAGCTGTTTTTT.

The CDR3 DNA reads as TGCGCCAGCAGCTTGGTCCCGAGCGGGGAGCAGTTCTTC. Translating it yields CASSLVPSGEQFF. The chain recombines TRBV5-1 with TRBJ2-1, with a possible D match to TRBD2 (6 bases). Germline V lookup: CDR1 SGHRS, CDR2 YFSETQ. V lost 0 bases, J lost 10 bases, and 11 bases lay in between. The CDR3 extends over 13 amino acids.

The chain has TRBV2 and TRBJ2-3; D is perhaps TRBD2 (6 bases). The CDR3 consists of 13 residues. Germline assignment: CDR1 SNHLY and CDR2 FYNNEI. V lost 6 bases, J lost 6 bases, and 13 bases lay in between. CDR3 sequence reads: CASRGLSTDTQYF. The CDR3 nucleotides read TGTGCCAGCAGGGGACTCTCAACCGATACGCAGTATTTT.